This T cell receptor (beta chain) derives from a study of cytomegalovirus exposure and HLA in healthy donors. Study context: A prior study identified 117 million unique TCR beta sequences from roughly 180 million T cells.

This CDR3 has 12 residues. Germline CDR1 LNHDA, CDR2 SQIVND (reference sequence). V trimming: 8 bases; J trimming: 12 bases; junction bases outside the gene matches: 10. Amplification used 60 Vbeta primers and 13 Jbeta primers. Here immunoSEQ multiplex PCR was the method, and the copy in TCRdb shows in-frame clones only, minus some. The table includes 250,000 to 350,000 clones, 70% to 90% detected once. The chain carries TRBV19 and TRBJ1-1; 9 nucleotides align to TRBD1. Material for sequencing was PBMCs. The receptor was derived from a middle-aged man in good health and CMV-seropositive. DNA of the CDR3: TGTGCCAGTGGACAGGGGCCCCCCCCAACTTTCTTT. Translated: CASGQGPPPTFF.